This paragraph covers one TCR beta chain sequence. The source of the sample is a study of CD8+ T cells in alopecia areata. Sequencing relied on a cDNA template that was reverse transcribed from extracted RNA. Some clones are missing from TCRdb's copy, which holds only in-frame ones; the method was immunoSEQ multiplex PCR. The sample consists of about 220,000 clones, about 58% of them appearing once. The CDR3 contains 15 residues. The V end was cut by 3 bases, the J end by 6 bases, with 15 bases between. Per the germline V gene, CDR1 is SGHTA and CDR2 is FQGNSA. Treatment here: oral pan-JAK inhibitor, 5-10 mg twice daily.

Sequencing used CD4+ T cells sorted from blood, obtained at week 4, from a patient treated with tofacitinib. This TCR was recovered from a human donor with alopecia areata. The chain employs TRBV7-2 and TRBJ2-1; TRBD2 might be the D (6 bases). The CDR3 nucleotides read TGTGCCAGCAGCTTTGCGGGGAACGCCCTCAATGAGCAGTTCTTC. Amino acids: CASSFAGNALNEQFF.